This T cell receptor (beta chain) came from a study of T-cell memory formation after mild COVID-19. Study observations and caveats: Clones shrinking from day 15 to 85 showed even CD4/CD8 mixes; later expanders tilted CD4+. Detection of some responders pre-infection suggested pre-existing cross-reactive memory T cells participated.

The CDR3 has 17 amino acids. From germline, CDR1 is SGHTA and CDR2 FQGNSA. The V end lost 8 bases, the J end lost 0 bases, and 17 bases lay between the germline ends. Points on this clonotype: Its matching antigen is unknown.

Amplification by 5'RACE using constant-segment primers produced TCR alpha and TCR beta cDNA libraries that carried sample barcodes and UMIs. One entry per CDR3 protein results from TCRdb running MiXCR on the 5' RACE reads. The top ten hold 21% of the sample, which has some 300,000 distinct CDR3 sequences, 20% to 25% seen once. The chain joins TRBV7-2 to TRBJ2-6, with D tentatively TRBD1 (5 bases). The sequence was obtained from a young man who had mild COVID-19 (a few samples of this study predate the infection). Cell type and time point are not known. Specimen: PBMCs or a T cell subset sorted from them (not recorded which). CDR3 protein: CASPATVSFSGANVLTF. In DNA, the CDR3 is TGTGCCAGCCCGGCGACAGTTTCCTTCTCTGGGGCCAACGTCCTGACTTTC.